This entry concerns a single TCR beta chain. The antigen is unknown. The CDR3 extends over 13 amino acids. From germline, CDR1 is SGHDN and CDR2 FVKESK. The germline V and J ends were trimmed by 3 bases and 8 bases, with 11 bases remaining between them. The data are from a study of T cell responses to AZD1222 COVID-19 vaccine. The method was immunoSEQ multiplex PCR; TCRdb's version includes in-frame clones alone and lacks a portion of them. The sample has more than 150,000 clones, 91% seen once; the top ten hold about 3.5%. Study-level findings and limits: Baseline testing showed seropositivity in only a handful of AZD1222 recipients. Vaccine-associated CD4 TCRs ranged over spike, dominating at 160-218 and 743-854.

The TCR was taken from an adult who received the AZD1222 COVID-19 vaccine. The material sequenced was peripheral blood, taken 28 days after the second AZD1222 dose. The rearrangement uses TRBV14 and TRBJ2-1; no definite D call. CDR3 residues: CASSQIGTYEQFF. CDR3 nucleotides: TGTGCCAGCAGCCAGATAGGTACCTATGAGCAGTTCTTC. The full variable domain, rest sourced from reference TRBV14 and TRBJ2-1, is EAGVTQFPSHSVIEKGQTVTLRCDPISGHDNLYWYRRVMGKEIKFLLHFVKESKQDESGMPNNRFLAERTGGTYSTLKVQPAELEDSGVYFCASSQIGTYEQFFGPGTRLTVL.